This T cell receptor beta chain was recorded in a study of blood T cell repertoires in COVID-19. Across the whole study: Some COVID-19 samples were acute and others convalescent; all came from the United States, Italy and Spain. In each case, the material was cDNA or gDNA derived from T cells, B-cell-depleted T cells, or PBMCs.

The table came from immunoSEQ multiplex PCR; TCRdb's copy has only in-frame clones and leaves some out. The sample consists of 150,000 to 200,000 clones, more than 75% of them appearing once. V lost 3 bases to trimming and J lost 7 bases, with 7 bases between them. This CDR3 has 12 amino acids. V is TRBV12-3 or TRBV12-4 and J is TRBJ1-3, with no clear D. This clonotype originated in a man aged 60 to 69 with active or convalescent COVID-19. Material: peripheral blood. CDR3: CASSFMSNTIYF. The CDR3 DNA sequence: TGTGCCAGCAGTTTCATGAGTAACACCATATATTTT.